This TCR beta chain was identified during a study of T cell repertoires in cytomegalovirus infection. A remark on this clonotype: With a much larger clone just one base away, this may be a read error.

TCRdb recomputed calls from the reads with MiXCR, one row per CDR3 protein. This sample yields some 680,000 distinct CDR3 sequences, of which 35% to 40% are seen a single time; 2.8% belongs to the top ten. This receptor was taken from a human donor in good health (CMV status not recorded). Some clones in this sample may be carry-over from other donors' samples. The sequenced material came from PBMCs.

The CDR3 sequence: CASSLIVGLNTEDFF. CDR3 coding DNA: TGTGCCAGCAGCTTAATAGTAGGGCTGAACACTGAAGATTTCTTT. The V and J genes are TRBV7-2 and TRBJ1-1; no definite D call. Per germline, CDR1 SGHTA and CDR2 FQGNSA. The CDR3 length is 15 residues.